The present T cell receptor (beta chain) was sequenced within a study of beta chain features in type 1 diabetes. V gave up 4 bases and J gave up 3 bases, with 7 bases separating them. Germline CDR1 is SQVTM and CDR2 is ANQGSEA. There are 12 residues in the CDR3. Sequenced material consisted of expressed TCRB transcripts (all of the isolated RNA was reverse transcribed). Method: immunoSEQ multiplex PCR; TCRdb's copy keeps in-frame clones and lacks some. The table shows roughly 500,000 clones, with about an eighth occurring only once. Cells sorted by CD45RO/CCR7/CD25/CD127/CD95/CD27 comprised CD4+ naive, central memory, regulatory and stem cell-like memory cells. This clone has a handful of counts. The antigen is unknown. Other DNA sequences from this sample encode an identical CDR3 as well. Regarding the study as a whole: Equally in patients and controls, shorter templates might have been favored by PCR.

This chain uses TRBV29-1 with TRBJ1-5; D is uncertain. Source material: naive CD4+ T cells from blood. This clonotype originated in a woman between 18 and 29 years old in good health. CDR3 bases: TGCAGCGTTGGTGACTACAATCAGCCCCAGCATTTT. Residues: CSVGDYNQPQHF.